This TCR beta chain was recorded in a study of cytomegalovirus exposure and HLA in healthy donors (dated by TCRdb to the late 2010s). Describing the broader study: According to an earlier analysis of several hundred of the donors, some 170 million T cells yielded 117 million unique TCR beta sequences and around 300 Gb of sequence data. An early release that covered roughly 600 HLA-typed donors contained about 300 gigabases of sequencing data and about 84 million unique TCR sequences. The genetic ancestry cluster associated with self-reported Caucasian donors included roughly 84% of the roughly 380 genotyped donors. The aim of the study was to test whether cataloging public T cell receptors could identify signatures of past pathogen exposure. The T cell repertoires of several hundred subjects were profiled by immunosequencing and related to cytomegalovirus serostatus. A separate validation cohort of 100 to 150 different subjects was used in addition to the approximately 700-subject first cohort. The study combined high-throughput TCR immunosequencing, statistical association of individual TCRs with disease status, and machine learning to predict cytomegalovirus infection status. A later analysis re-analyzed previously published TCR beta repertoires from about 730 donors and added high-resolution HLA genotyping to study TCR occurrence patterns. Rather than drawing on any new phenotypic data, the later analysis identified candidate immune exposures from TCR beta sequences and the way those sequences occurred across donors. In an earlier analysis of roughly 580 of the donors, high-throughput TCR beta sequencing was used to judge whether each TCR beta V gene segment behaved as functional or pseudogenic. Donor age, sex, ethnicity and CMV serostatus were compiled alongside the repertoire data. A later genetic analysis used genome-wide SNP genotypes for about 65% of the 666 donors, treating that subset as a discovery cohort. All discovery cohort repertoires had been generated on a single sequencing platform. HLA typing included class I and class II loci at four-digit resolution. Typing coverage differed by locus: A, B, C, DRB1 and DQB1 were typed in roughly 620-630 donors, DQA1 in 522, DPA1 in around 600, and DPB1 in around 490. Four to six DR-DQ haplotypes were handled as single units for association and clustering because linkage in the cohort was strong. Among some 400 genotyped donors of the cohort, an average of approximately 200,000 unique TCR beta nucleotide sequences was sequenced per donor, of which about 18% were non-productive.

The method was the immunoSEQ multiplex PCR assay. A mixture of 60 forward primers for TCR Vbeta segments and 13 reverse primers for TCR Jbeta segments was used in the multiplex PCR. The CDR3 region of rearranged TCR beta genes was amplified from genomic DNA by a multiplex PCR assay. Amplified TCR beta libraries were sequenced as 87-base-pair reads on the Illumina HiSeq System. In the authors' own workflow: Across the 600 to 700 repertoires, a later analysis counted tens of millions of unique TCR beta chains, 9.5 million to 13 million of which were shared by at least two donors. Raw reads were error-corrected and collapsed into unique sequences by a nearest-neighbor algorithm in which closely related sequences were merged to remove PCR and sequencing errors. CDR3 sequences were aligned to IMGT reference sequences to assign V, D and J gene segments. For a sequence to be retained, at least a six-nucleotide match to both a V gene segment and a J gene segment was required. Rearrangements were classified as productive when the CDR3 lacked stop codons and remained in frame with V and J, and all other rearrangements were classified as non-productive. Following IMGT convention, CDR3 was defined as the stretch from the second conserved V-encoded cysteine up to the conserved J-encoded phenylalanine. The earlier analysis of some 540 of the donors excluded any sequence lacking an unambiguous match to a single V gene segment. An earlier analysis of some 500 of the donors classified V segments as functional when productive rearrangements were above 56.7% and as segregating when the standard deviation between donors was above 5%. A statistical classification framework was developed to diagnose cytomegalovirus status using the catalog of TCR beta chain sequences. V and J gene assignment, in a later analysis, came from comparing TCR nucleotide sequences with IMGT/GENE-DB human TR gene sequences. A later analysis assigned CDR3 sequences and most-parsimonious VDJ recombination scenarios with the TCRdist pipeline. In a later analysis, every TCR beta chain was defined by the combination of its CDR3 amino acid sequence and its V-gene family, and reads without a unique V-gene family were dropped. In a later analysis, approximately 640 highly shared, low-generation-probability nucleotide sequences were removed to address suspected cross-contamination and a sequencing artifact. In a later analysis, a clonal expansion index for each public chain was calculated from normalized within-repertoire ranks of inferred template counts. In a later analysis, generation probabilities were computed with a VDJ recombination model fitted to out-of-frame rearrangements, and the resulting probabilities were checked against IGoR. In a later analysis, hypergeometric tests were used to score TCR-TCR, TCR-HLA and TCR-CMV co-occurrence, with a repertoire-size bias correction applied to TCR pairs. In a later analysis, false discovery rates were estimated by permuting HLA or CMV assignments 20 times. In a later analysis, co-occurring TCRs were grouped using DBSCAN, and TCRdist sequence similarity was added for clustering within HLA-allele-positive subsets. Repertoires with fewer than 30,000 or more than 120,000 public chains were left out of co-occurrence clustering, as were five repertoires with anomalous nucleotide sharing. Held by TCRdb, this immuneACCESS table contains in-frame sequences only and omits some clones. Under half of the omission traces to an unresolved V gene where checked; the cause of the rest is unknown. That table gives V, J and clone size, and the DNA gave D and trimming. The sample includes around 200,000 clones, with 75% to 85% observed a single time. Of the sample, around 1.2% falls within the top ten clones.

Comments on this clone: The antigen it recognizes is unknown. No per-base quality is available; no much larger clone lies one base away.

The investigation overall reported the following: For the cohort, immune exposure information was limited to CMV serostatus. A later analysis found that most CMV-associated TCR beta chains appeared HLA-restricted, with HLA associations seemingly driven largely by CMV exposure. The sequencing pipeline was judged likely to have produced a cluster of highly shared sequence variants as a technical artifact. Sequencing depth was assumed to be roughly uniform across donors in the presence/absence analyses, though that assumption may not hold. When HLA alleles, especially DR and DQ, strongly co-occurred, attributing TCR associations to individual alleles was difficult. In a later genetic analysis, fewer N-insertions in productive TCRs were reported among donors in an Asian-associated ancestry cluster than the 666-donor mean. In a later analysis, TCR association rates were found to vary across HLA loci, with the most associated TCRs seen for DRB1 alleles and the fewest for HLA-C alleles. A total of 150 to 200 TCR beta chains were listed by the study as associated with cytomegalovirus. While some public TCRs were present in many individuals, most TCR sequences turned up only very rarely across donors. A further reported finding was that TCR beta sequences accurately predicted the HLA-A and HLA-B alleles for most subjects in the first cohort. The 87-base-pair reads could not distinguish some IMGT-functional V segments, including TRBV6-2 and TRBV6-3, so those segments were excluded. In a later analysis, HLA-associated TCR beta chains showed more clonal expansion and lower generation probabilities than non-associated chains that were equally common. The authors suggested that the approach could potentially be extended to other disease states and immunological phenotypes. A later analysis reported that several top co-occurrence clusters appeared linked to parvovirus B19, influenza, CMV and Epstein-Barr virus. Specific HLA alleles were associated with 16,951 TCR beta sequences at a false discovery rate of 0.05 in a later analysis. Some 16 rarely observed V segments, including chromosome 9 orphons, were excluded from the earlier analysis of approximately 500 of the donors because counts were too low. Broadly in line with IMGT annotations, most TCR beta V segments showed up in productive rearrangements about 87% or about 30% of the time in an earlier analysis of a few hundred of the donors. A later genetic analysis associated a missense DCLRE1C variant with V-gene and J-gene trimming of TCR beta chains, and an independent cohort replicated the association. Because HLA typing was missing for some donors at each locus, association tests included only the typed subset. In both the original and validation cohorts, the classifier was reported to diagnose cytomegalovirus status with high specificity and sensitivity. This cohort had only TCR beta chains sequenced, and the lack of alpha or paired-chain data limited which features could be detected. A few of the identified cytomegalovirus-associated TCR beta chains were confirmed in vitro to be specific for cytomegalovirus antigens. Correlated functional status among segregating V segments might reflect linkage disequilibrium, but an unknown experimental factor could not be ruled out.

The CDR3 runs 16 amino acids, cysteine and phenylalanine included. Only CDR3 DNA remains: 48 bases, in frame from the first base. The germline V gene specifies SGHVS as CDR1 and FQNEAQ as CDR2. The germline ends are 14 bases apart after V is trimmed by 1 base and J by 2 bases. The cohort comprised more than 550 healthy bone marrow donors. At the time of sampling, every cohort member was nominally healthy, though immune exposures that went unrecorded were likely present. The donor tested CMV seropositive and was one of the 289 seropositive cohort members. Each donor provided a peripheral blood sample, and peripheral blood mononuclear cells were used for TCR beta sequencing. The Qiagen DNeasy Blood Extraction Kit was used to extract genomic DNA from the blood cell samples.

Recombination joined TRBV7-8 with TRBJ2-5, with the D segment identity uncertain. This TCR came from a girl aged 2-10 years in good health and CMV-seropositive. Sequenced input: PBMCs. The base sequence is TGTGCCAGCAGCTTAGGAGGTTTGCGGAGACAAGAGACCCAGTACTTC. The translation is CASSLGGLRRQETQYF.